This entry concerns a single T cell receptor (beta chain). This entry comes from a study of blood T cell repertoires in COVID-19. Across the whole study: PBMCs, B-cell-depleted T cells, or T cells were the source of the cDNA or gDNA that made up the material.

Trimming left V 7 bases short and J 1 base short, with 16 bases between. This CDR3 comprises 15 residues. CDR1 is MNHEY, CDR2 SMNVEV, per germline (reference sequence). Everyone who took part was 18 to 89 years old, and they came from about two dozen US areas. Methods used by the authors: Amplification with reference gene primers provided the estimates of nucleated cell counts. Assay used: immunoSEQ multiplex PCR; TCRdb lists only in-frame clones, some missing. V and J calls and clone size follow that table, whereas D and trimming were derived from the DNA. The sample includes under 300,000 clones, approximately 86% seen only once; the top ten take about 3.3%.

The sample was PBMCs or T cells enriched from blood (not recorded which). V and J are TRBV27 and TRBJ1-1; a weak D match, TRBD1 (5 bases). The TCR was taken from a woman aged 40 to 50 with acute COVID-19. CDR3 residues: CASTGGRRGNTEAFF. In DNA form, the CDR3 reads TGTGCCAGCACCGGGGGACGTAGGGGGAACACTGAAGCTTTCTTT.